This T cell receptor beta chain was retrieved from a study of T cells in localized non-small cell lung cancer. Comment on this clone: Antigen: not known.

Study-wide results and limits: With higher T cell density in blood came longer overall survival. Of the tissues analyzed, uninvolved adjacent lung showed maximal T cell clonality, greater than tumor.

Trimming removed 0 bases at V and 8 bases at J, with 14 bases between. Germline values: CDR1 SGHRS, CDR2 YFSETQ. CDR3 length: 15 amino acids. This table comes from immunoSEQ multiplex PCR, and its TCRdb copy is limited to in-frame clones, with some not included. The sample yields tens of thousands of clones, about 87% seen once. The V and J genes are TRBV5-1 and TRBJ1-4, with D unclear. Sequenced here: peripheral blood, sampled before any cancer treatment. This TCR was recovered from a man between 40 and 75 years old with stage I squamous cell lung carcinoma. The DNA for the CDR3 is TGCGCCAGCAGCTTGGCCAGCCCAAGGGAGGAAAAACTGTTTTTT. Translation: CASSLASPREEKLFF.